Listed below are T cell receptor beta chains from one sample, sequenced in a study of blood T cell repertoires in COVID-19. Repertoires were generated with immunoSEQ multiplex PCR, while TCRdb's copy carries only in-frame clones and drops some. This table has about 64,000 clones, over 75% appearing once. Source material: peripheral blood. The origin of the receptors is a woman older than 75 with active COVID-19. The CDR3 runs from the conserved cysteine through the conserved F or W. D genes are given only for firm matches. Size tells how often a clone was seen (once, few, many) or the class of an expanded clone, and some rows leave it out.

TRBD1	TRBV3-1/TRBV3-2	TRBJ1-2	NA	TGTGCCAGCAGCCAAGGCTTTTCGACAGGGGGCCTGGTTGGCTACACCTTC	CASSQGFSTGGLVGYTF
NA	TRBV11-2	TRBJ2-2	NA	TGTGCCAGCAGCCCCCATCCGGGACAGAACACCGGGGAGCTGTTTTTT	CASSPHPGQNTGELFF
NA	TRBV7-8	TRBJ1-2	NA	TGTGCCAGCAGCTTAGTGGCAGGGGCTACTAACTATGGCTACACCTTC	CASSLVAGATNYGYTF
NA	TRBV27	TRBJ1-5	few	TGTGCCAGCGCCCTTTTCGGGATTAAGTATCAGCCCCAGCATTTT	CASALFGIKYQPQHF
NA	TRBV5-1	TRBJ2-5	NA	TGCGCCAGCAGCTCACAGAGATCCCAAGAGACCCAGTACTTC	CASSSQRSQETQYF
TRBD2	TRBV4-2	TRBJ2-5	once	TGTGCCAGCAGCCAAGACGGACTAGCGGGGGAGGCCCAGTACTTC	CASSQDGLAGEAQYF
NA	TRBV10-3	TRBJ2-3	NA	TGTGCCATCAAGGACACCCTGGGGCCAGATACGCAGTATTTT	CAIKDTLGPDTQYF
NA	TRBV25-1	TRBJ2-1	few	TGTGCCAGCAGTGATCCCTCTTTAACAGGGAACAATGAGCAGTTCTTC	CASSDPSLTGNNEQFF
NA	TRBV24-1	TRBJ1-1	NA	TGTGCCACCAGTGATTTGGGCAGGGAAGCTTTCTTT	CATSDLGREAFF
TRBD1	TRBV27	TRBJ2-1	NA	TGTGCCAGCGGTCCACAGGGGGCGTTCAATGAGCAGTTCTTC	CASGPQGAFNEQFF
NA	TRBV7-6	TRBJ2-1	NA	TGTGCCAGCAGCTCCCGGTGGGCGAGCTCCTACAATGAGCAGTTCTTC	CASSSRWASSYNEQFF
TRBD2	TRBV10-2	TRBJ2-7	NA	TGCGCCAGCAGTTATGCGGGAGATCGGTACGAGCAGTACTTC	CASSYAGDRYEQYF
TRBD1	TRBV27	TRBJ1-6	few	TGTGCCAGCAGGGGACAGGGGGCTGTTGGGTCACCCCTCCACTTT	CASRGQGAVGSPLHF
NA	TRBV18	TRBJ2-1	NA	TGTGCCAGCTCACCAGTACTAAGTGAGGGTATCGCCTACAATGAGCAGTTCTTC	CASSPVLSEGIAYNEQFF
TRBD1	TRBV5-1	TRBJ2-2	NA	TGCGCCAGCAGCCTGCAGGGGGCTATGAACACCGGGGAGCTGTTTTTT	CASSLQGAMNTGELFF
NA	TRBV2	TRBJ1-2	NA	TGTGCCAGCACCGCCTCCCGGGGATGGCTTGGCGGCTACACCTTC	CASTASRGWLGGYTF
NA	TRBV19	TRBJ1-5	NA	TGTGCCAGTACCTCATGGGTCGGCGGTGATAGCAATCAGCCCCAGCATTTT	CASTSWVGGDSNQPQHF
TRBD1	TRBV3-1/TRBV3-2	TRBJ1-5	once	TGTGCCAGCAGCCAGACGGGGACAGGTTATCAGCCCCAGCATTTT	CASSQTGTGYQPQHF
NA	TRBV18	TRBJ2-5	NA	TGTGCCAGCTCACAGGACAGTGTGGAGACCCAGTACTTC	CASSQDSVETQYF
NA	TRBV6-1	TRBJ2-5	NA	TGTGCCAGCAGTGACCCCCTGTCCCAAGAGACCCAGTACTTC	CASSDPLSQETQYF
TRBD2	TRBV24-1	TRBJ2-5	NA	TGTGCCACCAGTGATTCCTTTTCAGCGGGGAGGGTGGGGACCCAGTACTTC	CATSDSFSAGRVGTQYF
TRBD1	TRBV9	TRBJ1-1	NA	TGTGCCAGCAGCTCAGCACCAGGGGGCACTGAAGCTTTCTTT	CASSSAPGGTEAFF
NA	TRBV29-1	TRBJ2-7	NA	TGCAGCGTGCAGGGTAAAGACGAGCAGTACTTC	CSVQGKDEQYF
TRBD1	TRBV19	TRBJ1-5	NA	TGTGCCAGTAGTATCATGGGACAGCTAAATCAGCCCCAGCATTTT	CASSIMGQLNQPQHF
TRBD1	TRBV29-1	TRBJ1-1	few	TGCAGCGTCGGCACAGGGGGGGACCCGAAAGACGGTGAAGCTTTCTTT	CSVGTGGDPKDGEAFF
TRBD1	TRBV18	TRBJ1-4	NA	TGTGCCAGCTCACCGTCAGGGGGAACTGGTGGAAAACTGTTTTTT	CASSPSGGTGGKLFF
NA	TRBV7-8	TRBJ1-6	NA	TGTGCCAGCAGCTCAGCAGGGAGCTCCTATAATTCACCCCTCCACTTT	CASSSAGSSYNSPLHF
NA	TRBV7-7	TRBJ1-2	few	TGTGCCAGCAGCGTTGACAGGCCTAACTATGGCTACACCTTC	CASSVDRPNYGYTF
TRBD2	TRBV2	TRBJ2-3	NA	TGTGCCAGCAGTAACCTAGCGGGGGGCACAGATACGCAGTATTTT	CASSNLAGGTDTQYF
TRBD2	TRBV7-6	TRBJ2-2	NA	TGTGCCAGCAGCTTAGAGAAGGCTAGCGGGAGGGGGAACACCGGGGAGCTGTTTTTT	CASSLEKASGRGNTGELFF
NA	TRBV5-1	TRBJ2-2	NA	TGCGCCAGCAGCTTGGGCGGACACGGGGAGCTGTTTTTT	CASSLGGHGELFF
NA	TRBV5-1	TRBJ2-6	NA	TGCGCCAGCCGCGAAGGCGGGGCTGGGGCCAACGTCCTGACTTTC	CASREGGAGANVLTF
NA	TRBV19	TRBJ1-2	NA	TGTGCCAGTAGGAACCCACTTCTGAATAGCGGCCGGGTGGCCTATGGCTACACCTTC	CASRNPLLNSGRVAYGYTF
TRBD2	TRBV5-1	TRBJ2-1	NA	TGCGCCAGCAGCTGGGGCGCGGGGGGGCCGGAGAATGAGCAGTTCTTC	CASSWGAGGPENEQFF
NA	TRBV6-5	TRBJ2-2	NA	TGTGCCAGCAGAATTCAGGGGTTAAGGGGCGGGGAGCTGTTTTTT	CASRIQGLRGGELFF
TRBD1	TRBV3-1/TRBV3-2	TRBJ1-2	few	TGTGCCAGCAGCCAAGACAGGGGGCATGGTGGCTACACCTTC	CASSQDRGHGGYTF
TRBD1	TRBV4-1	TRBJ1-4	NA	TGCGCCAGCAGCCAATCGGGACAGGGGAGGGGTGAAAAACTGTTTTTT	CASSQSGQGRGEKLFF
TRBD1	TRBV5-1	TRBJ2-1	NA	TGCGCCAGCAGCTGGGGGACAGGGGGTGGCAATGAGCAGTTCTTC	CASSWGTGGGNEQFF
TRBD1	TRBV7-2	TRBJ1-2	NA	TGTGCCAGCAGTCGCGGACAGGGGGCGGCTAACTATGGCTACACCTTC	CASSRGQGAANYGYTF
NA	TRBV2	TRBJ2-3	NA	TGTGCCGTCAAGTCTGGGGCCATCACAGATACGCAGTATTTT	CAVKSGAITDTQYF
NA	TRBV5-4	TRBJ2-1	NA	TGTGCCAGCAGCTTGGGGCGGCCGTCCTACAATGAGCAGTTCTTC	CASSLGRPSYNEQFF
NA	TRBV5-1	TRBJ2-1	NA	TGCGCCAGCAGCTTGCTCGGGACTCCCTCCTACAATGAGCAGTTCTTC	CASSLLGTPSYNEQFF
TRBD2	TRBV5-1	TRBJ2-1	NA	TGCGCCAGCAGGACTAGCGGGAGCTCCCATGAGCAGTTCTTC	CASRTSGSSHEQFF
NA	TRBV28	TRBJ2-1	NA	TGTGCCAGCAGTTCCCCTCCCTCCTACAATGAGCAGTTCTTC	CASSSPPSYNEQFF
TRBD1	TRBV5-4	TRBJ2-5	NA	TGTGCCAGCAGGACCGGGACAGGGGGCCTCCAAGAGACCCAGTACTTC	CASRTGTGGLQETQYF
TRBD1	TRBV2	TRBJ2-5	NA	TGTGCCAGCAGCCCCGGGACAGGGTCTATTGAGACCCAGTACTTC	CASSPGTGSIETQYF